Below are 14 T cell receptor beta chains sequenced from a single sample in a study of T cells in Graves' hyperthyroidism and ophthalmopathy. Amplification targeted TCR beta CDR3 regions from RNA transcripts. First-round RT-PCR with HTBI primers amplified the TCR CDR3 region. TCRdb redid the calling of the multiplex PCR reads with MiXCR, one entry per CDR3 protein. The sample carries about 620,000 distinct CDR3 sequences, around 16% recorded once. The source material was blood. The receptors were sampled from a woman aged 25 to 45 with Graves' hyperthyroidism.

This clonotype was counted many times. V usage is TRBV30 and J usage is TRBJ1-2; D not resolved. There are 12 residues in the CDR3. The V gene's germline CDR1 is GTSNPN and CDR2 SVGIG (reference sequence). V lost 1 base and J 4 bases, leaving 7 bases between the germline ends. CDR3 DNA: TGTGCCTGGAGTGAAAGGTCCTATGGCTACACCTTC. As protein: CAWSERSYGYTF.

A remark on this clonotype: A much larger clonotype is one base distant, so this may be a read error. The chain links TRBV28 to TRBJ2-7; weak D call: TRBD2 (6 bases). Germline CDR1 and CDR2: MDHEN and SYDVKM. The V end lost 10 bases, the J end lost 3 bases, and 13 bases lay between the germline ends. CDR3 length: 12 residues. The CDR3 bases are TGTGCCACGAGGAGGGTCCTCTACGAGCAGTACTTC. Protein sequence: CATRRVLYEQYF.

The chain recombines TRBV5-1 with TRBJ2-4, with D perhaps TRBD1 (7 bases). V was pared by 8 bases and J by 7 bases, with 13 bases between. Germline V gives CDR1 SGHRS, CDR2 YFSETQ. The CDR3 consists of 12 residues. The CDR3 spells CASQGGENIQYF. The CDR3 coding sequence is TGCGCCAGTCAGGGGGGCGAGAACATTCAGTACTTC.

The table lists this clonotype with a few counts. J is TRBJ2-1 and V is TRBV7-9, with 10 bases matching TRBD2. V shed 0 bases, J shed 4 bases, and the junction held 9 bases outside the gene matches. The germline V gene encodes CDR1 SEHNR and CDR2 FQNEAQ (reference sequence). The CDR3 has 18 amino acids. The CDR3 DNA is TGTGCCAGCAGCTTAGCCAACTTAGCGGGAGGAGAGTACAATGAGCAGTTCTTC. Its translation: CASSLANLAGGEYNEQFF.

V usage is TRBV10-1 and J usage is TRBJ2-4, with D tentatively TRBD2 (6 bases). The length of the CDR3 is 13 residues. The V end was cut by 1 base, the J end by 5 bases, with 6 bases between. Germline V gene data show CDR1 as WNHNN and CDR2 as SYGVQD (reference sequence). CDR3 protein: CASSEWRENIQYF. The CDR3 DNA reads TGCGCCAGCAGTGAGTGGAGGGAAAACATTCAGTACTTC.

V usage is TRBV20-1 and J usage is TRBJ1-2, with TRBD1 matching over 7 bases. The V and J ends lost 6 bases and 1 base, in that order; junction bases with no gene match: 14. Germline V gene sequence: CDR1 DFQATT, CDR2 SNEGSKA (reference sequence). CDR3 length equals 16 residues. Written as DNA, the CDR3 is TGCAGTGCAAGTCTCAGGGGGGGAAGAATTAACTATGGCTACACCTTC. Translation: CSASLRGGRINYGYTF.

The chain employs TRBV7-3 and TRBJ2-2; no clear D. CDR1 is SGHTA, CDR2 FQGTGA, per germline. V was pared by 5 bases and J by 0 bases, with 7 bases between. The CDR3 is made up of 14 amino acids. The CDR3 DNA sequence: TGTGCCAGCAGCCGGAACGCGAACACCGGGGAGCTGTTTTTT. Its protein product is CASSRNANTGELFF.

Ten or more counts support this clonotype. The chain recombines TRBV7-8 with TRBJ1-1; D is unclear. Trimming cost V 1 base and J 1 base, with 10 bases left between them. The CDR3 has 15 residues. Germline lookup yields CDR1 SGHVS and CDR2 FQNEAQ. CDR3 in DNA: TGTGCCAGCAGCTTAGAGAGTTTTTGGAACACTGAAGCTTTCTTT. This gives the protein CASSLESFWNTEAFF.

The table lists this clonotype with a few counts. The rearrangement uses TRBV12-3 or TRBV12-4 and TRBJ1-3, with 12 positions matching TRBD1. This CDR3 spans 19 amino acids. J lost 5 bases, V lost 0 bases, and 11 bases had no gene match. The CDR3 coding sequence is TGTGCCAGCAGTTTAGCGGGGGGACAGGGGGCATTGGGGAGAAACACCATATATTTT. Protein product: CASSLAGGQGALGRNTIYF.

This chain joins TRBV6-5 and TRBJ2-3; D may be TRBD1 or TRBD2 (6 bases each). The germline V gene has CDR1 MNHEY and CDR2 SVGAGI. V dropped 0 bases and J dropped 1 base, with 11 bases sitting between them. The CDR3 contains 16 residues. The CDR3 loop reads CASSYSNRGGTDTQYF. CDR3 bases: TGTGCCAGCAGTTACTCTAATAGGGGGGGCACAGATACGCAGTATTTT.

At least ten counts were recorded for this clonotype. The rearrangement links TRBV7-2 to TRBJ2-7; D may be TRBD2 (5 bases). Trimming left V 1 base short and J 6 bases short, with 10 bases between. The length of the CDR3 is 13 residues. Germline V gene data show CDR1 as SGHTA and CDR2 as FQGNSA. CDR3: CASSLVTTIEQYF. DNA for the CDR3: TGTGCCAGCAGCTTAGTGACTACCATCGAGCAGTACTTC.

A few counts support this clonotype. The chain is built from TRBV6-2 or TRBV6-3 and TRBJ1-6; D not resolved. CDR1 and CDR2 from the germline V gene are MNHEY and SVGEGT. The CDR3 spans 17 residues. V was cut by 9 bases and J by 0 bases, with 18 bases left in between. Here the CDR3 reads CASSRPGRSSYNSPLHF. CDR3 sequence (DNA): TGTGCCAGTAGCCGGCCCGGCCGGAGCTCCTATAATTCACCCCTCCACTTT.

This clonotype was found many times. This chain connects TRBV28 to TRBJ2-7; weak D call: TRBD1 (6 bases). Trimming cost V 3 bases and J 7 bases, with 13 bases left between them. CDR3 length: 13 amino acids. The germline CDR1 and CDR2 sequences are MDHEN and SYDVKM. The CDR3 region has the DNA TGTGCCAGCAGTTTTGGTCCGGGGACAGAGCAGTACTTC. This sequence encodes CASSFGPGTEQYF.

The V gene is TRBV7-8, the J gene TRBJ1-2; D call uncertain. The CDR3 spans 16 residues. Germline CDR1 reads SGHVS; CDR2 reads FQNEAQ. The V end lost 2 bases, the J end lost 5 bases, and 18 bases lay between the germline ends. The CDR3 loop reads CASSLKIFDGGYGYTF. CDR3 DNA: TGTGCCAGCAGCTTAAAGATCTTTGACGGTGGATATGGCTACACCTTC. Supplemented by reference TRBV7-8 and TRBJ1-2, the full variable domain reads GAGVSQSPRYKVAKRGQDVALRCDPISGHVSLFWYQQALGQGPEFLTYFQNEAQLDKSGLPSDRFFAERPEGSVSTLKIQRTQQEDSAVYLCASSLKIFDGGYGYTFGSGTRLTVV.